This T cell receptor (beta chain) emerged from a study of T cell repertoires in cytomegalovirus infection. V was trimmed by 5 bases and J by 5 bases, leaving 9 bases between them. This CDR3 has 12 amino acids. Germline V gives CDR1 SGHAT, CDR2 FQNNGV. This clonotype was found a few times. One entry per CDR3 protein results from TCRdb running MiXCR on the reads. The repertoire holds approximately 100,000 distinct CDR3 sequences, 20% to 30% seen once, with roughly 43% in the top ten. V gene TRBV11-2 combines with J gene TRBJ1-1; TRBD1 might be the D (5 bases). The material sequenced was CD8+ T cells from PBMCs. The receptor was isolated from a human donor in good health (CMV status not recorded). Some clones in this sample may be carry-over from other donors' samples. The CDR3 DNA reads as TGTGCCAGCAGCAAGGAGGGGACTGAAGCTTTCTTT. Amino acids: CASSKEGTEAFF. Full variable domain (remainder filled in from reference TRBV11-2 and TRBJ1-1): EAGVAQSPRYKIIEKRQSVAFWCNPISGHATLYWYQQILGQGPKLLIQFQNNGVVDDSQLPKDRFSAERLKGVDSTLKIQPAKLEDSAVYLCASSKEGTEAFFGQGTRLTVV.